The rows below give T cell receptor beta chains drawn from one sample of a study of OX40 agonist ivuxolimab in advanced cancers. The table came from immunoSEQ multiplex PCR; TCRdb's copy has only in-frame clones and leaves some out. The profile shows roughly 110,000 clones, around 90% of them singletons. Sequencing used CD4+ or CD8+ T cells sorted from blood, obtained in a trial of the OX40 agonist ivuxolimab. These receptors were obtained from an adult with an advanced solid tumor such as melanoma, head and neck, liver or kidney cancer. Each CDR3 is given with its conserved first and last residue. Each record gives: J gene, D gene, V gene, CDR3 protein. A D gene is named only where the DNA matches it firmly.

TRBJ2-1 | TRBD2 | TRBV27 | CASSSAGRDEQFF
TRBJ2-1 | . | TRBV2 | CASSVRRGHPFF
TRBJ1-6 | . | TRBV30 | CAWSTRDRESYNSPLHF
TRBJ2-2 | . | TRBV19 | CASTADGGYTGELFF
TRBJ2-7 | . | TRBV18 | CASSRQTATTYEQYF
TRBJ1-1 | . | TRBV7-2 | CASSSPLRDTEAFF
TRBJ2-1 | TRBD2 | TRBV29-1 | CSLSSPSGRYNEQFF
TRBJ1-1 | . | TRBV28 | CASPQGRGRVTEAFF
TRBJ2-7 | . | TRBV18 | CASSPDIQYEQYF
TRBJ1-1 | TRBD1 | TRBV4-2 | CASRASGGVTEAFF
TRBJ2-1 | TRBD2 | TRBV7-3 | CASSYAGTSGRNEQFF
TRBJ2-7 | . | TRBV6-5 | CASSPTGSVSYEQYF
TRBJ2-7 | TRBD2 | TRBV5-1 | CASSLGWGGPYEQYF
TRBJ1-1 | TRBD1 | TRBV7-8 | CASSRPGTGGTEAFF
TRBJ2-1 | TRBD2 | TRBV30 | CAWSVETSYYNEQFF
TRBJ1-5 | . | TRBV9 | CASSTGTDYSNQPQHF
TRBJ2-7 | . | TRBV10-3 | CAISDRGGTTYEQYF
TRBJ2-7 | TRBD1 | TRBV29-1 | CSVVPRTGNEQYF
TRBJ1-1 | . | TRBV4-1 | CASSQVSGPEAFF
TRBJ1-5 | . | TRBV30 | CAWGHRSNQPQHF
. | TRBD1 | TRBV7-2 | CASSLGQGAVAYEQYF
TRBJ2-7 | TRBD1 | TRBV5-1 | CASSPGTASYEQYF
TRBJ1-4 | TRBD1 | TRBV19 | CASSEVLIGSTGGYEKLFF
TRBJ2-3 | . | TRBV28 | CASTTADTQYF
TRBJ1-5 | . | TRBV30 | CAWSIDGPQHF
TRBJ2-5 | TRBD1 | TRBV28 | CASRAPGQAYQETQYF
TRBJ1-2 | . | TRBV10-3 | CAITSPGPNYGYTF
TRBJ2-1 | TRBD2 | TRBV4-2 | CASSQANGLAGGTLEFF
TRBJ1-5 | . | TRBV6-4 | CASSAGRRLGLPQHF
TRBJ2-1 | TRBD1 | TRBV7-2 | CASSLEQGARNEQFF
TRBJ1-1 | . | TRBV10-3 | CAISEGTNTEAFF
TRBJ2-7 | . | TRBV11-3 | CASSLGELREQYF
TRBJ2-7 | . | TRBV5-1 | CASSLEGPSEQYF
TRBJ1-5 | . | TRBV27 | CASSFNSNQPQHF
TRBJ2-1 | TRBD2 | TRBV9 | CASSVTSGRVNEQFF
TRBJ2-7 | . | TRBV6-1 | CASSSRYEQYF
TRBJ1-4 | . | TRBV7-2 | CASSRRLATNEKLFF
TRBJ2-5 | . | TRBV18 | CASSPRQNGGETQYF
TRBJ2-7 | . | TRBV6-5 | CASSMPGIYEQYF
TRBJ1-5 | . | TRBV7-2 | CASSATGGWEQPQHF
TRBJ2-7 | . | TRBV7-9 | CASSLQGPEQYF
TRBJ1-5 | . | TRBV30 | CAWSVGDDQPQHF
TRBJ2-1 | . | TRBV10-3 | CAASIPPGNEQFF
TRBJ1-4 | . | TRBV7-9 | CASSPHIATNEKLFF
TRBJ1-1 | . | TRBV27 | CASSLQGSPRTEAFF
TRBJ1-3 | . | TRBV11-2 | CASSLSTNVGDGNTIYF
TRBJ2-3 | TRBD2 | TRBV6-1 | CASSEARTSGRDTQYF
TRBJ2-7 | TRBD1 | TRBV7-8 | CASSSLAYIGTGGNEQYF
TRBJ2-5 | . | TRBV4-1 | CASSQDTAAREQYF
TRBJ1-3 | . | TRBV9 | CASSPSNTGWGNTIYF
TRBJ1-2 | . | TRBV28 | CASSFHRLGGYTF
TRBJ2-7 | TRBD1 | TRBV27 | CASSRTGTGVREQYF
TRBJ2-5 | TRBD2 | TRBV28 | CASSLGLAGVETQYF
TRBJ2-1 | TRBD1 | TRBV10-3 | CAISERRQGVNEQFF
TRBJ1-2 | TRBD1 | TRBV4-1 | CASSQETQGALYGYTF